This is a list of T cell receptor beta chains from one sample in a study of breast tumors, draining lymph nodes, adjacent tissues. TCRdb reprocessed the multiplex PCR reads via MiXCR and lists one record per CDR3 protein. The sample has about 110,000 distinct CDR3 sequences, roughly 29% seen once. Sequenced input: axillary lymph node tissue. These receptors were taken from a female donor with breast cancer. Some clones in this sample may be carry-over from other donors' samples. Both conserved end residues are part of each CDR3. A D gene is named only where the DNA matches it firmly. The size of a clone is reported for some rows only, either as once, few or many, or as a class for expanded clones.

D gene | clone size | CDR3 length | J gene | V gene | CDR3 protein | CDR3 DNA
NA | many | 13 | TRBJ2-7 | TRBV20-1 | CSARDGTTYEQYF | TGCAGTGCTAGAGATGGAACAACCTACGAGCAGTACTTC
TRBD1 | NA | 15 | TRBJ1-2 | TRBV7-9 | CASSLPPGQGYGYTF | TGTGCCAGCAGCCTACCCCCGGGACAGGGCTATGGCTACACCTTC
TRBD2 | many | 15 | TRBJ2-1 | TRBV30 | CAWSSAGVWPNEQFF | TGTGCCTGGAGTAGCGCGGGAGTGTGGCCCAATGAGCAGTTCTTC
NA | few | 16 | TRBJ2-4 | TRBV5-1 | CASSLMGRDTKNIQYF | TGCGCCAGCAGCTTGATGGGTCGGGATACCAAAAACATTCAGTACTTC
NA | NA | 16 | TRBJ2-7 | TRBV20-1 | CSTSPIQGPGDGVQYF | TGCAGTACTAGCCCAATACAGGGCCCGGGCGATGGTGTGCAGTACTTC
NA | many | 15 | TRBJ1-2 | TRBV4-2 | CASSQVRGAFGGYTF | TGTGCCAGCAGCCAAGTTAGGGGGGCATTTGGTGGCTACACCTTC
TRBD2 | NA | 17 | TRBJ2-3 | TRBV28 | CASTPPLAGGPSDTQYF | TGTGCCAGCACCCCACCACTAGCGGGAGGGCCGTCAGATACGCAGTATTTT
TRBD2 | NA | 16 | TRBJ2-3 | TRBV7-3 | CASSPTTAGGTDTQYF | TGTGCCAGCAGTCCCACCACAGCGGGAGGGACAGATACGCAGTATTTT
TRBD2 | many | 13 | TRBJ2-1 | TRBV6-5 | CACRLAGGSEQFF | TGTGCCTGCAGACTAGCGGGGGGATCTGAGCAGTTCTTC
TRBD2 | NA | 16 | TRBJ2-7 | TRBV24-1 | CATSGRTSGGVYEQYF | TGTGCCACCAGTGGGCGGACTAGCGGGGGGGTCTACGAGCAGTACTTC
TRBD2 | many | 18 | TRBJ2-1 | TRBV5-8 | CASSLRAGSGRGFNEQFF | TGTGCCAGCAGCTTGCGGGCGGGTAGCGGGAGGGGGTTCAATGAGCAGTTCTTC
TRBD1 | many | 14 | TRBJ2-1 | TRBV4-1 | CASSHTGADNEQFF | TGCGCCAGCAGCCATACAGGGGCAGACAATGAGCAGTTCTTC
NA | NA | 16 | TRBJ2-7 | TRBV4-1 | CASGHVRDGSSCEQYF | TGCGCCAGCGGCCATGTCCGGGACGGGAGCTCCTGCGAGCAGTACTTC
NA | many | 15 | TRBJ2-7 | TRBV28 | CASSFPRPPQNEQYF | TGTGCCAGCAGTTTCCCCCGGCCTCCTCAGAACGAGCAGTACTTC
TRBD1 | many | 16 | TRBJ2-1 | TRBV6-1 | CASRALRDRAYNEQFF | TGTGCCAGCAGAGCCCTCCGGGACAGGGCTTACAATGAGCAGTTCTTC
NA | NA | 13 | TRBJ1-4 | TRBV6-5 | CASSSGINEKLFF | TGTGCCAGCAGTTCAGGGATTAATGAAAAACTGTTTTTT
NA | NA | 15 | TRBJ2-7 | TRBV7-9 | CASSLGRGAVYEQYF | TGCGCCAGCAGCTTAGGACGGGGGGCGGTCTACGAGCAGTACTTC
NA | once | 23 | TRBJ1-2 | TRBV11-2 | CDSSFYICSASIIVNSPRVGYTF | NA
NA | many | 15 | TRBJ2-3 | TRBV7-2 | CASSLVLEGWDTQYF | TGTGCCAGCAGCTTAGTTTTGGAGGGGTGGGATACGCAGTATTTT
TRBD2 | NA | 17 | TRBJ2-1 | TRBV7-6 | CASSLDPPSGTYNEQFF | TGTGCCAGCAGCTTAGACCCACCTAGCGGGACCTACAATGAGCAGTTCTTC